What follows is one T cell receptor (beta chain) and its context. As yet, its antigen is unknown. The V end lost 3 bases, the J end lost 0 bases, and 18 bases lay between the germline ends. There are 18 residues in the CDR3. CDR1 and CDR2 from the germline V gene are SGHTA and FQGTGA. This sample was included in a study of graft-versus-host responses after intestinal transplantation. Study summary: Every one of the recipients received anti-thymocyte globulin induction and afterwards took tacrolimus and steroids for roughly three years.

Using immunoSEQ multiplex PCR, the repertoire was profiled, and TCRdb retains in-frame clones only, with some absent. Found here are about 41,000 clones, 90% to 95% of them singletons; the top ten hold 0.5% to 0.6%. The rearrangement uses TRBV7-3 and TRBJ1-3; a weak D match, TRBD1 (6 bases). The TCR was taken from a human donor who was the organ donor for an intestinal transplant. Source: unstimulated CD8+ T cells sorted from spleen or lymph node cells, taken before transplant. CDR3 loop: CASSLSPVGGLSGNTIYF. The CDR3 DNA reads as TGTGCCAGCAGCTTGAGCCCAGTCGGGGGGCTCTCTGGAAACACCATATATTTT.